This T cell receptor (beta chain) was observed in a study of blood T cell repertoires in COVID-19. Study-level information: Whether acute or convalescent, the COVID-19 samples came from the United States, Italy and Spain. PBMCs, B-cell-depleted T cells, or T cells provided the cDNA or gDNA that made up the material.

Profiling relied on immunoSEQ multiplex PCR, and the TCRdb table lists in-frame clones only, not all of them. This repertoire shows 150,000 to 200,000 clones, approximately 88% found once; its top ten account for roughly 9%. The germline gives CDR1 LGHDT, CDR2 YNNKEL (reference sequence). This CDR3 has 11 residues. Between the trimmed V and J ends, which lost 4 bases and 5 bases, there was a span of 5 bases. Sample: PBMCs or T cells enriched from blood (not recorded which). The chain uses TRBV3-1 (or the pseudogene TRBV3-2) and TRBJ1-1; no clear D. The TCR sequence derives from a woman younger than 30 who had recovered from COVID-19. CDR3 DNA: TGTGCCAGCAGCCCCGGGACTGAAGCTTTCTTT. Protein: CASSPGTEAFF.